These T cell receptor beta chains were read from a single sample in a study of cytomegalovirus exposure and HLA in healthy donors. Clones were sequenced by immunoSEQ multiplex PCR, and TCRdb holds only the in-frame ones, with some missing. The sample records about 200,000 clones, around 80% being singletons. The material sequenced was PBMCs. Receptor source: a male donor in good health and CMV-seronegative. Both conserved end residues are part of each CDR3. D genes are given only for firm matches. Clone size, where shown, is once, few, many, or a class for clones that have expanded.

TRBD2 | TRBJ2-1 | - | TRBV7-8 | CASSLALAGFEQFF | TGTGCCAGCAGCTTAGCACTAGCGGGATTTGAGCAGTTCTTC
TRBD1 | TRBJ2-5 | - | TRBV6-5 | CASRDAGTGSKEQYF | TGTGCCAGCAGGGATGCCGGGACAGGGTCGAAGGAGCAGTACTTC
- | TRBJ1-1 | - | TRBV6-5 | CASSYSKVRGGTEAFF | TGTGCCAGCAGTTACTCGAAAGTTCGGGGAGGCACTGAAGCTTTCTTT
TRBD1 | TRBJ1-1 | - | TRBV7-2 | CASSLAGQTNTEAFF | TGTGCCAGCAGCTTGGCGGGACAGACGAACACTGAAGCTTTCTTT
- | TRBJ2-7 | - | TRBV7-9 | CSSSFPGTTYEQYF | TGTTCCAGCAGCTTCCCTGGGACAACCTACGAGCAGTACTTC
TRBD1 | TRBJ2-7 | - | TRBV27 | CASSTGTGSYEQYF | TGTGCCAGCAGTACCGGGACAGGCTCCTACGAGCAGTACTTC
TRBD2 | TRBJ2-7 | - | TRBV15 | CATSRGLAGASNYEQYF | TGTGCCACCAGCAGAGGACTAGCGGGAGCTTCGAACTACGAGCAGTACTTC
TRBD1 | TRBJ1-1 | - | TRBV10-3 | CAISDVDRLNTEAFF | TGTGCCATCAGTGACGTGGACAGGTTGAACACTGAAGCTTTCTTT
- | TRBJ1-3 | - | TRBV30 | CAWHSGFSGNTIYF | TGTGCCTGGCATTCAGGGTTCTCTGGAAACACCATATATTTT
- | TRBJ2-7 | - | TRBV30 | CACLTRGSSYEQYF | TGTGCCTGCTTAACCAGGGGCAGCTCCTACGAGCAGTACTTC
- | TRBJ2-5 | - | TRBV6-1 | CASSEDWETQYF | TGTGCCAGCAGTGAAGACTGGGAGACCCAGTACTTC
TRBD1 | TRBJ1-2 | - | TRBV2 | CASKDRVSGYTF | TGTGCCAGCAAGGACAGGGTCTCTGGCTACACCTTC
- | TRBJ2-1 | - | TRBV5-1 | CASSLGGVSYNEQFF | TGCGCCAGCAGCTTGGGGGGAGTTTCCTACAATGAGCAGTTCTTC
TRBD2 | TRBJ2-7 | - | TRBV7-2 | CASSLELAGTYEQYF | TGTGCCAGCAGCTTAGAATTAGCGGGGACCTACGAGCAGTACTTC
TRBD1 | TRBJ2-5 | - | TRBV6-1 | CASNRDRAPQETQYF | TGTGCCAGCAATCGAGACAGGGCGCCCCAAGAGACCCAGTACTTC
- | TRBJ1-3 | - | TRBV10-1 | CASESGEGRKGVTIYF | TGCGCCAGCGAGTCAGGGGAGGGCAGAAAGGGCGTCACCATATATTTT
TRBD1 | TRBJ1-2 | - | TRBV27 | CASRGIRTGGASNYGYTF | TGTGCCAGCAGGGGAATCCGGACAGGGGGGGCGTCTAACTATGGCTACACCTTC
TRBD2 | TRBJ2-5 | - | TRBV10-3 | CAISEPGGGETQYF | TGTGCCATCAGTGAGCCGGGGGGAGGAGAGACCCAGTACTTC
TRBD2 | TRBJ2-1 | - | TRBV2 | CASSPTLAGRHNEQFF | TGTGCCAGCAGTCCCACTCTAGCGGGCCGACACAATGAGCAGTTCTTC
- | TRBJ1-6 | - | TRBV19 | CASSISQGKDSPLHF | TGTGCCAGTAGTATTTCACAGGGAAAGGATTCACCCCTCCACTTT
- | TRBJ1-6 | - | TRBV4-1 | CASSQGPGLDSPLHF | TGCGCCAGCAGCCAAGGGCCAGGTCTTGATTCACCCCTCCACTTT
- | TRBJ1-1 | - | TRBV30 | CAWSVGTGEAFF | TGTGCCTGGAGTGTTGGAACAGGGGAAGCTTTCTTT
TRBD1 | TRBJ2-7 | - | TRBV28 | CANSSWTGEDEQYF | TGTGCCAACAGTTCATGGACAGGGGAGGACGAGCAGTACTTC
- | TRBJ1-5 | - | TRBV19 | CASSPLFGGAQNSNQPQHF | TGTGCCAGTAGCCCTTTATTTGGAGGGGCTCAGAATAGCAATCAGCCCCAGCATTTT
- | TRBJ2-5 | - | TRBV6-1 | CASSEDYRLRETQYF | TGTGCCAGCAGTGAAGATTACCGACTAAGGGAGACCCAGTACTTC
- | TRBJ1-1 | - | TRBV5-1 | CASSLAGGRNTEAFF | TGCGCCAGCAGCTTGGCGGGGGGGCGTAACACTGAAGCTTTCTTT
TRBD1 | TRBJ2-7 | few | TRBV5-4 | CASSRATGESYEQYF | TGTGCCAGCAGCAGGGCGACAGGGGAGTCCTACGAGCAGTACTTC
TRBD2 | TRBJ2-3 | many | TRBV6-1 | CASSVRLAGADTQYF | TGTGCCAGCAGTGTTAGACTAGCGGGAGCAGATACGCAGTATTTT
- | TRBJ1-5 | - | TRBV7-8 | CASSLGVGRSNQPQHF | TGTGCCAGCAGCTTAGGGGTGGGGCGTAGCAATCAGCCCCAGCATTTT
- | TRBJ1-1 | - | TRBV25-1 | CASSGTGWNTEAFF | TGTGCCAGCAGTGGCACAGGATGGAACACTGAAGCTTTCTTT
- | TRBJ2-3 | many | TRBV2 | CASSGPFTDTQYF | TGTGCCAGCAGTGGGCCTTTCACAGATACGCAGTATTTT
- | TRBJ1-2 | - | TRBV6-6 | CASSYSKPGTNYGYTF | TGTGCCAGCAGTTACTCGAAGCCAGGGACTAACTATGGCTACACCTTC
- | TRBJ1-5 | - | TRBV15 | CATTPGRTENRLDQPQHF | TGTGCCACCACCCCAGGCCGGACTGAGAATCGTCTCGATCAGCCCCAGCATTTT
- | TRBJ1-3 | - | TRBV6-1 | CASSGYNARNTIYF | TGTGCCAGCAGTGGGTACAACGCCCGAAACACCATATATTTT
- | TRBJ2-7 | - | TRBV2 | CASSAAGAGYEQYF | TGTGCCAGCAGTGCGGCGGGGGCAGGCTACGAGCAGTACTTC
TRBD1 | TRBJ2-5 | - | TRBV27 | CASSLGDRVGETQYF | TGTGCCAGCAGTTTGGGGGACAGGGTTGGGGAGACCCAGTACTTC
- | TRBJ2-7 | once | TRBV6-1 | CAVTSSRGSYEQYF | TGTGCCGTCACAAGCTCCCGGGGCTCCTACGAGCAGTACTTC
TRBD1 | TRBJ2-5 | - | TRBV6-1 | CASSSGTGVGEQYF | TGTGCCAGCAGTTCCGGGACAGGGGTTGGGGAACAGTACTTC
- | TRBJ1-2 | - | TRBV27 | CATMTEAYGYTF | TGTGCCACCATGACAGAAGCTTATGGCTACACCTTC
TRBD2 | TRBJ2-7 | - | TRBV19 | CATRRAGDHEQYF | TGTGCCACACGTCGAGCGGGAGATCACGAGCAGTACTTC
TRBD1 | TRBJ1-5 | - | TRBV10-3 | CAISETRGQGAKPQHF | TGTGCCATCAGTGAAACGAGAGGACAGGGGGCCAAGCCCCAGCATTTT
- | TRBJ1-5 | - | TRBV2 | CASRGQFSNQPQHF | TGTGCCAGCAGGGGACAATTTAGCAATCAGCCCCAGCATTTT
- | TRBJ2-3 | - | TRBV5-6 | CASSLAVAAADTQYF | TGTGCCAGCAGCTTGGCGGTGGCGGCCGCAGATACGCAGTATTTT
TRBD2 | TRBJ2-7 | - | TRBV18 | CASSPLAGGILGVGSYEQYF | TGTGCCAGCTCACCCCTAGCGGGAGGAATTCTGGGGGTTGGGTCCTACGAGCAGTACTTC
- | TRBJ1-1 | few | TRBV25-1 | CASSVRRNTEAFF | TGTGCCAGCAGTGTCCGGAGAAACACTGAAGCTTTCTTT
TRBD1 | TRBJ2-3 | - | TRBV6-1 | CASSEGQGADTRYF | TGTGCCAGCAGTGAAGGACAGGGGGCAGATACGCGGTATTTT
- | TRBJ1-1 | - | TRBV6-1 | CASSPTGGDRTEAFF | TGTGCCAGCAGTCCTACGGGGGGGGATAGAACTGAAGCTTTCTTT
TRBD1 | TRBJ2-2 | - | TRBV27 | CASSLYPLGQVGGTGELFF | TGTGCCAGCAGTTTATACCCCCTGGGACAGGTGGGCGGCACCGGGGAGCTGTTTTTT
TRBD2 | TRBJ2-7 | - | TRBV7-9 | CASSTLPTSGRAYEQYF | TGTGCCAGCAGCACCCTACCCACTAGCGGGAGGGCCTACGAGCAGTACTTC
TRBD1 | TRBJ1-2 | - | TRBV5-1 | CASSLGTGANYGYTF | TGCGCCAGCAGCTTGGGAACAGGGGCCAACTATGGCTACACCTTC
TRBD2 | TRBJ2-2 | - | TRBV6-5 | CASSYEGRVPTGELFF | TGTGCCAGCAGTTACGAAGGGAGGGTACCCACCGGGGAGCTGTTTTTT